A selection of T cell receptor beta chains follows, all from one sample in a study of T cell repertoires in cytomegalovirus infection. TCRdb called the reads again in MiXCR, with one record for every CDR3 protein. The data show some 500,000 distinct CDR3 sequences, with roughly a third seen just once and roughly a sixth held by the top ten. Their cognate antigens are unknown. Sequenced material: cultured PBMCs, taken from culture after CMV antigen stimulation. Receptors were obtained from a human donor in good health (CMV status not recorded). Some clones in this sample may be carry-over from other donors' samples. CDR3s include the opening cysteine and the closing phenylalanine or tryptophan. A D gene is named only where the DNA matches it firmly. Only part of the rows carry a size: once, few, many, or a class if the clone is expanded.

J	length	V	D	size	CDR3	DNA
TRBJ2-5	16	TRBV19	TRBD2	few	CASSIRARAGGETQYF	TGTGCCAGTAGTATCCGTGCCAGAGCGGGAGGGGAGACCCAGTACTTC
TRBJ2-1	17	TRBV19	TRBD2	NA	CASSPIGLAGGYNEQFF	TGTGCCAGTAGTCCGATAGGACTAGCGGGAGGTTACAATGAGCAGTTCTTC
TRBJ1-2	16	TRBV7-2	TRBD1	many	CASSFSLGQGDYGYTF	TGTGCCAGCAGCTTCTCGTTGGGACAGGGAGACTATGGCTACACCTTC
TRBJ1-4	13	TRBV6-1	NA	NA	CATLAAPSEKLFF	TGTGCCACCCTGGCAGCCCCCTCTGAAAAACTGTTTTTT
TRBJ2-5	16	TRBV19	NA	NA	CASSPIGESKRETQYF	TGTGCCAGTAGTCCGATAGGGGAGTCAAAGCGGGAGACCCAGTACTTC
TRBJ2-7	16	TRBV4-1	TRBD2	once	CASSRNDPTSAIEQYF	TGCGCCAGCAGCCGCAATGATCCGACTAGCGCAATCGAGCAGTACTTC
TRBJ2-2	15	TRBV5-1	NA	NA	CASSPGAGDTGELFF	TGCGCCAGCAGCCCGGGGGCTGGGGACACCGGGGAGCTGTTTTTT
TRBJ1-3	17	TRBV5-5	TRBD1	once	CASSLGDSLSSGNTIYF	TGTGCCAGCAGCTTGGGGGACAGCCTGAGCTCTGGAAACACCATATATTTT
TRBJ2-7	15	TRBV5-4	TRBD1	NA	CASSPTGTASYEQYF	TGTGCCAGCAGCCCTACCGGGACAGCTTCCTACGAGCAGTACTTC
TRBJ2-3	12	TRBV19	TRBD2	NA	CASRDYGDTQYF	TGTGCCAGCCGGGACTATGGTGATACGCAGTATTTT
TRBJ2-7	14	TRBV2	NA	few	CASTEGGAQYEQYF	TGTGCCAGCACCGAAGGGGGAGCTCAATACGAGCAGTACTTC
TRBJ2-1	13	TRBV11-3	NA	NA	CASSLEGTNEQFF	TGTGCCAGCAGCTTAGAGGGAACCAATGAGCAGTTCTTC
TRBJ2-2	14	TRBV7-9	TRBD2	NA	CASSETSDTGELFF	TGTGCCAGCTCCGAGACTAGCGACACCGGGGAGCTGTTTTTT
TRBJ1-2	14	TRBV28	TRBD1	NA	CASSLRQGGYGYTF	TGTGCCAGCAGTTTGCGACAGGGGGGCTATGGCTACACCTTC
TRBJ2-5	13	TRBV5-1	NA	NA	CASSRNLQETQYF	TGCGCCAGCAGCCGGAACCTCCAAGAGACCCAGTACTTC